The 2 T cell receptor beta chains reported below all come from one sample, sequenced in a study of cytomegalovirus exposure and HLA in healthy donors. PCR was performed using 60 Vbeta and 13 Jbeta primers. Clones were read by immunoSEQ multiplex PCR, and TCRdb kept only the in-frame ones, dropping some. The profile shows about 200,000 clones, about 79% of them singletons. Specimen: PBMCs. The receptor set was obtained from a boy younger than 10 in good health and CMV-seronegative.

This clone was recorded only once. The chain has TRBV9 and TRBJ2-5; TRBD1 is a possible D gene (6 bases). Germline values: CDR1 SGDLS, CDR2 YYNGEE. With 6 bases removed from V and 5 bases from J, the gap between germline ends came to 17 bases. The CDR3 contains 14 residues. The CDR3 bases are TGTGCCAGCACCCCCAGGGGCTATGGGGAGACCCAGTACTTC. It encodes CASTPRGYGETQYF.

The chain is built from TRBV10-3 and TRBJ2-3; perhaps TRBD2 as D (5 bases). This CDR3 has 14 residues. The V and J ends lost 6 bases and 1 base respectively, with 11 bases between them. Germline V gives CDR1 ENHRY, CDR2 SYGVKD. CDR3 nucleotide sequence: TGTGCCATCAGGGACTCTCGCGGCACAGATACGCAGTATTTT. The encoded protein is CAIRDSRGTDTQYF.